This entry features one T cell receptor (beta chain) sequence. Its cognate antigen is unknown. Using immunoSEQ multiplex PCR, the repertoire was profiled, and TCRdb retains in-frame clones only, with some absent. This sample has about 17,000 clones, with around three fifths found just once. The record originates from a study of PD-1 blockade in classical Hodgkin lymphoma. The study's findings and limits: Similar baseline diversity was found in complete responders and newly diagnosed patients.

Each of the patients experienced relapse following autologous stem cell transplantation, and their brentuximab vedotin exposure differed. The germline V gene encodes CDR1 MGHDK and CDR2 SYGVNS. The CDR3 length is 14 residues. The V and J ends lost 2 bases and 5 bases, in that order; junction bases with no gene match: 3. The receptor comes from a human donor with classical Hodgkin lymphoma. Sequencing used peripheral blood mononuclear cells (PBMCs), obtained before the second cycle of nivolumab. The chain links TRBV25-1 to TRBJ1-5; 7 bases agree with TRBD1. CDR3 protein: CASSEGTAYQPQHF. The CDR3 DNA is TGTGCCAGCAGTGAAGGGACAGCGTATCAGCCCCAGCATTTT.